The 28 T cell receptor beta chains below come from one sample, sequenced in a study of cytomegalovirus exposure and HLA in healthy donors. Amplification used 60 Vbeta primers and 13 Jbeta primers. TCRdb's copy holds only in-frame clones and misses some; the assay was immunoSEQ multiplex PCR. Altogether more than 100,000 clones are present, around 86% being singletons, with the ten largest covering roughly 7.7%. Sequenced: PBMCs. The receptors derive from a woman aged 45 to 65 in good health and CMV-seropositive.

Only one count was recorded for this clone. This sequence joins TRBV29-1 and TRBJ1-4, with 9 bases aligning to TRBD1. CDR1 is SQVTM, CDR2 ANQGSEA, per germline. Trimming cost V 4 bases and J 4 bases; bases outside gene matches: 1. The CDR3 is 13 residues long. In DNA, the CDR3 is TGCAGCGTTGGGGACAGGGTTAATGAAAAACTGTTTTTT. It specifies CSVGDRVNEKLFF.

The V and J genes are TRBV28 and TRBJ2-7; 16 bases are a match to TRBD2. Losses at the gene ends were 6 bases for V and 4 bases for J; bases not matched to a gene: 6. CDR1 MDHEN and CDR2 SYDVKM come from the germline V gene. The CDR3 covers 16 residues. CDR3 amino acids: CASRGTSGRALYEQYF. The DNA of the CDR3 is TGTGCCAGCAGAGGGACTAGCGGGAGGGCCTTGTACGAGCAGTACTTC.

As regards this clone: Other DNA sequences in the sample encode the same CDR3. The chain is built from TRBV9 and TRBJ2-3, with D hard to call. V was cut by 2 bases and J by 4 bases, with 5 bases left in between. The germline V gene encodes CDR1 SGDLS and CDR2 YYNGEE. This CDR3 is built from 12 residues. As DNA, the CDR3 is TGTGCCAGCAGCGTTTCTGCAGATACGCAGTATTTT. This gives the protein CASSVSADTQYF.

The chain combines TRBV21-1 with TRBJ2-3; the table names TRBD1, a call not compared with the DNA. TRBV21-1 is a recognized pseudogene. This CDR3 region has 17 residues. In DNA form, the CDR3 reads TGTGCCAGCAGCAAAGGTAGGGACAGACCACGCACAGATACGCAGTATTTT. This codes for CASSKGRDRPRTDTQYF.

This clone has only a few counts. This chain links TRBV5-5 with TRBJ1-2, with a tentative D call TRBD1 (6 bases). Trimming stripped 4 bases from V and 4 bases from J, with 14 bases between. Per the germline V gene, CDR1 is SGHKS and CDR2 is YYEKEE (reference sequence). This CDR3 is built from 14 residues. The chain's CDR3 is CASSPKQGGYGYTF. Here the CDR3 DNA reads TGTGCCAGCAGCCCGAAACAGGGTGGCTATGGCTACACCTTC.

Comment on this clone: Its ends do not fully match the called genes, so a read error is possible. The chain is built from TRBV10-3 and TRBJ2-6, with D possibly matching TRBD1 (5 bases). The CDR3 totals 14 residues. Germline CDR1 ENHRY, CDR2 SYGVKD. CDR3 nucleotides: TGTGCCATCAGTGACAGGAATGGGGCCAACGGCCTGACTTTC. It specifies CAISDRNGANGLTF.

There are a few counts of this clone. The rearrangement links TRBV7-8 to TRBJ1-2; D remains ambiguous. This CDR3 comprises 15 residues. Trimming pared 5 bases from V and 1 base from J, leaving 14 bases between. Germline V gene sequence: CDR1 SGHVS, CDR2 FQNEAQ. The chain's CDR3 is CASSHWAEYNYGYTF. The CDR3 coding sequence is TGTGCCAGCAGCCATTGGGCAGAATATAACTATGGCTACACCTTC. The whole variable domain, remainder taken from reference TRBV7-8 and TRBJ1-2, is GAGVSQSPRYKVAKRGQDVALRCDPISGHVSLFWYQQALGQGPEFLTYFQNEAQLDKSGLPSDRFFAERPEGSVSTLKIQRTQQEDSAVYLCASSHWAEYNYGYTFGSGTRLTVV.

The V and J genes are TRBV5-1 and TRBJ1-1, with unresolved D. There are 13 residues in the CDR3. V shed 1 base and J shed 3 bases, with 7 bases lying between them. Germline CDR1 and CDR2: SGHRS and YFSETQ. Here the CDR3 reads CASSLTADTEAFF. CDR3 sequence (DNA): TGCGCCAGCAGCTTGACGGCGGACACTGAAGCTTTCTTT. Drawing the rest from reference TRBV5-1 and TRBJ1-1, the complete variable domain is KAGVTQTPRYLIKTRGQQVTLSCSPISGHRSVSWYQQTPGQGLQFLFEYFSETQRNKGNFPGRFSGRQFSNSRSEMNVSTLELGDSALYLCASSLTADTEAFFGQGTRLTVV.

The V gene is TRBV7-9, the J gene TRBJ2-3; TRBD2 matches at 13 bases. Germline assignment: CDR1 SEHNR and CDR2 FQNEAQ (reference sequence). CDR3 size: 17 residues. V gave up 3 bases and J gave up 5 bases; unmatched junction bases: 8. This CDR3 is CASSFKLAGGPGDTQYF. As DNA, the CDR3 is TGTGCCAGCAGCTTTAAACTAGCGGGGGGGCCAGGAGATACGCAGTATTTT.

This chain joins TRBV6-6 and TRBJ2-1; a possible D gene is TRBD2 (6 bases). Germline V gives CDR1 MNHNY, CDR2 SVGAGI (reference sequence). This CDR3 has 13 residues. With 7 bases removed from V and 5 bases from J, the gap between germline ends came to 12 bases. DNA for the CDR3: TGTGCCAGCATCTTAGGAGGGGACAATGAGCAGTTCTTC. Amino acid sequence: CASILGGDNEQFF.

This clone was picked up one time. CDR3 coding DNA: TGTGCCAGCAGTGTGACTAGCGGGTACGAGCAGTACTTC. It encodes CASSVTSGYEQYF. The chain couples TRBV2 to TRBJ2-7; TRBD2 aligns across 10 bases. There are 13 residues in the CDR3. The junction had 1 base not matched to a gene; V was cut back by 4 bases and J by 4 bases. Germline V gives CDR1 SNHLY, CDR2 FYNNEI. Using reference TRBV2 and TRBJ2-7 for the parts outside the CDR3, the full variable domain is EPEVTQTPSHQVTQMGQEVILRCVPISNHLYFYWYRQILGQKVEFLVSFYNNEISEKSEIFDDQFSVERPDGSNFTLKIRSTKLEDSAMYFCASSVTSGYEQYFGPGTRLTVT.

The chain carries TRBV28 and TRBJ1-2, with 11 bases that match TRBD1. With 6 bases clipped from V and 3 bases from J, the junction kept 9 bases outside the gene matches. The CDR3 spans 16 residues. Looked up from germline, CDR1 is MDHEN and CDR2 is SYDVKM. The CDR3 nucleotides read TGTGCCAGCAGGCCAGCGCCGGGACAGGGGGACTATGGCTACACCTTC. As protein: CASRPAPGQGDYGYTF.

The V call is TRBV5-1, the J call TRBJ2-5, with a weak D call TRBD1 (6 bases). Germline V CDR1 and CDR2: SGHRS, YFSETQ. The CDR3 runs 15 residues. Trimming removed 2 bases at V and 1 base at J, with 12 bases between. CDR3 residues: CASSLQGLGQETQYF. The CDR3 DNA follows: TGCGCCAGCAGCTTACAGGGTTTGGGCCAAGAGACCCAGTACTTC.

The V and J genes are TRBV5-4 and TRBJ2-5; 8 bases are a match to TRBD2. Germline V lookup: CDR1 SGHNT, CDR2 YYREEE (reference sequence). CDR3 size: 14 residues. V shed 4 bases, J shed 2 bases, and the junction held 4 bases outside the gene matches. CDR3 amino acids: CASSPGGEQETQYF. In DNA, the CDR3 is TGTGCCAGCAGCCCGGGGGGGGAGCAAGAGACCCAGTACTTC.

This chain connects TRBV5-1 to TRBJ2-2; maybe TRBD1 (6 bases). The CDR3 totals 15 residues. Looked up from germline, CDR1 is SGHRS and CDR2 is YFSETQ. Trimming removed 0 bases at V and 6 bases at J, with 12 bases between. In DNA form, the CDR3 reads TGCGCCAGCAGCTTGGTACAGGGTGGTTCCGGGGAGCTGTTTTTT. Protein product: CASSLVQGGSGELFF. Full variable domain (remainder filled in from reference TRBV5-1 and TRBJ2-2): KAGVTQTPRYLIKTRGQQVTLSCSPISGHRSVSWYQQTPGQGLQFLFEYFSETQRNKGNFPGRFSGRQFSNSRSEMNVSTLELGDSALYLCASSLVQGGSGELFFGEGSRLTVL.

The chain joins TRBV5-5 to TRBJ2-1; the match to TRBD2 covers 13 bases. With 4 bases clipped from V and 5 bases from J, the junction kept 9 bases outside the gene matches. This CDR3 has 17 residues. Germline lookup yields CDR1 SGHKS and CDR2 YYEKEE (reference sequence). The CDR3 DNA sequence: TGTGCCAGCAGCCGGACTAGCGGGAGAGGGGCAAACAATGAGCAGTTCTTC. Encoded protein: CASSRTSGRGANNEQFF.

This chain joins TRBV29-1 and TRBJ2-1, with 11 bases identical to TRBD2. Germline V lookup: CDR1 SQVTM, CDR2 ANQGSEA. V lost 0 bases, J lost 6 bases, and 10 bases stayed unmatched. CDR3 length: 17 amino acids. The CDR3 region is CSVEDWGLAAGFNEQFF. CDR3 DNA: TGCAGCGTTGAAGATTGGGGACTAGCGGCGGGGTTCAATGAGCAGTTCTTC.

The gene calls are TRBV5-1 and TRBJ1-1, with no clear D. This CDR3 comprises 13 residues. Per the germline V gene, CDR1 is SGHRS and CDR2 is YFSETQ. Trimming shortened V by 0 bases and J by 8 bases, and 11 bases separated the two germline ends. The CDR3 sequence: CASSLASRGEAFF. CDR3 DNA sequence: TGCGCCAGCAGCTTGGCTTCGAGAGGGGAAGCTTTCTTT.

This sequence joins TRBV29-1 and TRBJ1-5; 7 nucleotides match TRBD1. CDR1 and CDR2 from the germline V gene are SQVTM and ANQGSEA. J was trimmed by 1 base and V by 3 bases; bases with no gene match: 3. The CDR3 is 14 amino acids. In DNA, the CDR3 is TGCAGCGTTGATGAGGGACAGAGCAATCAGCCCCAGCATTTT. Its translation is CSVDEGQSNQPQHF.

V gene TRBV7-2 combines with J gene TRBJ2-5; no reliable D call. Between the trimmed V and J ends, which lost 4 bases and 2 bases, there was a span of 11 bases. This CDR3 contains 14 residues. Germline V gives CDR1 SGHTA, CDR2 FQGNSA. The CDR3 here is CASSYARRQETQYF. The CDR3 DNA reads as TGTGCCAGCAGCTACGCTAGAAGACAAGAGACCCAGTACTTC.

This chain links TRBV15 with TRBJ1-6; no reliable D call. The CDR3 consists of 17 residues. Looked up from germline, CDR1 is LNHNV and CDR2 is YYDKDF (reference sequence). The germline V and J ends were trimmed by 0 bases and 0 bases, with 9 bases remaining between them. CDR3 in amino acids: CATSRDRGISYNSPLHF. The CDR3 DNA is TGTGCCACCAGCAGAGATCGGGGAATCTCCTATAATTCACCCCTCCACTTT.

The chain has TRBV5-1 and TRBJ1-3, with D possibly TRBD1 on 6 matching bases. Germline V gives CDR1 SGHRS, CDR2 YFSETQ. This CDR3 is built from 14 residues. Trimming removed 4 bases at V and 1 base at J, with 9 bases between. The CDR3 loop is CASSTDRSGNTIYF. The CDR3, as DNA: TGCGCCAGCAGCACGGACAGATCTGGAAACACCATATATTTT.

CDR3 coding DNA: TGCGCCAGCAGCCAAGGTCTAAACCCCTACAATGAGCAGTTCTTC. Translation: CASSQGLNPYNEQFF. The rearrangement joins TRBV4-1 to TRBJ2-1; D is unresolved. The CDR3 is 15 residues long. In germline, CDR1 is MGHRA, CDR2 YSYEKL. The ends were cut back, 1 base at V and 2 bases at J, with 9 bases in the middle.

This rearrangement joins TRBV6-6 to TRBJ1-1; tentatively, D is TRBD1 (6 bases). The ends were cut back, 6 bases at V and 6 bases at J, with 23 bases in the middle. CDR1 MNHNY and CDR2 SVGAGI come from the germline V gene (reference sequence). The CDR3 loop spans 16 amino acids. The CDR3 here is CASRARTEYLIAEAFF. The CDR3 DNA reads as TGTGCCAGCAGGGCGAGGACAGAGTACCTCATAGCTGAAGCTTTCTTT.

This chain joins TRBV29-1 and TRBJ2-7; the match to TRBD1 covers 10 bases. Per the germline V gene, CDR1 is SQVTM and CDR2 is ANQGSEA. This CDR3 spans 13 amino acids. J gave up 3 bases and V 4 bases, and 3 bases lay outside the gene matches. CDR3 sequence: CSVGRDRGYEQYF. The CDR3 coding sequence is TGCAGCGTTGGCCGGGACAGGGGCTACGAGCAGTACTTC.

Only a few counts were recorded for this clone. The chain has TRBV11-2 and TRBJ1-1; TRBD1 matches 9 bases. The CDR3 is 16 amino acids. The germline CDR1 and CDR2 sequences are SGHAT and FQNNGV. Unmatched junction bases numbered 3, after V lost 1 base and J lost 0 bases. In DNA, the CDR3 is TGTGCCAGCAGCTTAGCACAGGGGGCCATGAACACTGAAGCTTTCTTT. Amino acid sequence: CASSLAQGAMNTEAFF.

The chain combines TRBV28 with TRBJ1-4; D ambiguous. The CDR3 extends over 14 amino acids. Germline lookup yields CDR1 MDHEN and CDR2 SYDVKM. V was trimmed by 3 bases and J by 0 bases, leaving 5 bases between them. CDR3 loop: CASSFGATNEKLFF. The CDR3 nucleotides read TGTGCCAGCAGTTTCGGAGCAACTAATGAAAAACTGTTTTTT. The full variable domain, in which reference TRBV28 and TRBJ1-4 provide the parts outside the CDR3, is DVKVTQSSRYLVKRTGEKVFLECVQDMDHENMFWYRQDPGLGLRLIYFSYDVKMKEKGDIPEGYSVSREKKERFSLILESASTNQTSMYLCASSFGATNEKLFFGSGTQLSVL.

In DNA form, the CDR3 reads TGTGCCAGCAGCTGGGACTTCACCGGGGAGCTGTTTTTT. It encodes CASSWDFTGELFF. This sequence joins TRBV7-3 and TRBJ2-2; tentative D call: TRBD2 (6 bases). This CDR3 contains 13 residues. The V end lost 4 bases, the J end lost 4 bases, and 7 bases lay between the germline ends. The germline V gene has CDR1 SGHTA and CDR2 FQGTGA.